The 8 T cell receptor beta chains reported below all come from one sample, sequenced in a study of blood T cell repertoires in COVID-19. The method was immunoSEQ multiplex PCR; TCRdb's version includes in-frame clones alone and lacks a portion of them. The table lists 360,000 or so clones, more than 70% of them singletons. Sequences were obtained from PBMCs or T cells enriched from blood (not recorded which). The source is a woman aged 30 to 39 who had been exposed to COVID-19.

The CDR3 region has the DNA TGTGCCAGCAGCTCAGGTCTAGCGGGAGGGCCTATAGAGCAGTACTTC. Its protein is CASSSGLAGGPIEQYF. This chain joins TRBV7-6 and TRBJ2-7; TRBD2 aligns across 12 bases. The CDR3 consists of 16 residues. Germline CDR1 is SGHVS and CDR2 is FNYEAQ. V was clipped by 4 bases and J by 7 bases; unmatched bases: 11.

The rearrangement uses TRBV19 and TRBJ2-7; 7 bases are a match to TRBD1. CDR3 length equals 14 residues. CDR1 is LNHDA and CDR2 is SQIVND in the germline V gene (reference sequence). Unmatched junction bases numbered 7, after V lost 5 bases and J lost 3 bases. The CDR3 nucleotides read TGTGCCAGTAGTCTACGACAGGGAATCTACGAGCAGTACTTC. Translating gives CASSLRQGIYEQYF. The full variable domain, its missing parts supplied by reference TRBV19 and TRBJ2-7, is DGGITQSPKYLFRKEGQNVTLSCEQNLNHDAMYWYRQDPGQGLRLIYYSQIVNDFQKGDIAEGYSVSREKKESFPLTVTSAQKNPTAFYLCASSLRQGIYEQYFGPGTRLTVT.

The CDR3 region is CASSPQGGEKLFF. The CDR3, as DNA: TGTGCCAGCAGCCCTCAGGGGGGCGAAAAACTGTTTTTT. This chain joins TRBV28 and TRBJ1-4; 7 nucleotides line up with TRBD1. Germline lookup yields CDR1 MDHEN and CDR2 SYDVKM. There are 13 residues in the CDR3. Unmatched junction bases numbered 6, after V lost 6 bases and J lost 8 bases.

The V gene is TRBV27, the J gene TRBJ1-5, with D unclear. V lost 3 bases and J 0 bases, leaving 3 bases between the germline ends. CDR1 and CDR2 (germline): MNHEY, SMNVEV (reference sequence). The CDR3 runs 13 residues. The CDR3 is CASSFYSNQPQHF. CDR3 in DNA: TGTGCCAGCAGTTTTTATAGCAATCAGCCCCAGCATTTT.

The CDR3 DNA is TGTGCCAGCAGCCAAACGGTTAATAGCAATCAGCCCCAGCATTTT. It is translated as CASSQTVNSNQPQHF. This chain connects TRBV3-1 (or the pseudogene TRBV3-2) to TRBJ1-5; no definite D call. Germline values: CDR1 LGHDT, CDR2 YNNKEL (reference sequence). With 2 bases removed from V and 0 bases from J, the gap between germline ends came to 8 bases. The CDR3 spans 15 residues.

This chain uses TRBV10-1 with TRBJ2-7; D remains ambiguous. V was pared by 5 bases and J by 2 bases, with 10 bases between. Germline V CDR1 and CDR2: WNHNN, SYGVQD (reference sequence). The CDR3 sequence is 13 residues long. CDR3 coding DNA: TGCGCCAGCAGTTCACAGAGAACCTACGAGCAGTACTTC. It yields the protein CASSSQRTYEQYF.

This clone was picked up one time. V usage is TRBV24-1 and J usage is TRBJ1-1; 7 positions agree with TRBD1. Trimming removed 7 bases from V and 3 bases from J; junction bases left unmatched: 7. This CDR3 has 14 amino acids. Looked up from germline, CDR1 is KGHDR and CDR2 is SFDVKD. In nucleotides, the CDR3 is TGTGCCACCAGAGGGACAGCAGAGTACACTGAAGCTTTCTTT. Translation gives CATRGTAEYTEAFF.

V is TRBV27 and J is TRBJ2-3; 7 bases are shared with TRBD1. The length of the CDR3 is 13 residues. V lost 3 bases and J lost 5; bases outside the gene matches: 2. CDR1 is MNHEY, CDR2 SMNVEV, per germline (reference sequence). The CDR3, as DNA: TGTGCCAGCAGTTTCACAGGGGTAGATACGCAGTATTTT. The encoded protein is CASSFTGVDTQYF.